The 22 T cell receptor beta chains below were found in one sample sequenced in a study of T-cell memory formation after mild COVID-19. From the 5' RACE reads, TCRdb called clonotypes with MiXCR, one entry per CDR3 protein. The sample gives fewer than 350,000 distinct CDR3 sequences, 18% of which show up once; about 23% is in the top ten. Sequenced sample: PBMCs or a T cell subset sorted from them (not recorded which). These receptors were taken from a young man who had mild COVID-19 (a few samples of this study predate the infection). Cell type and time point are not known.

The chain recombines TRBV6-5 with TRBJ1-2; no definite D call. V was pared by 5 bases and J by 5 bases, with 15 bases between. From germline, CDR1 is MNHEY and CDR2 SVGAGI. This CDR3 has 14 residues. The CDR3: CASSRDRLGYGYTF. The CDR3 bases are TGTGCCAGCAGTCGAGACCGGCTTGGGTATGGCTACACCTTC.

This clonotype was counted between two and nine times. The CDR3 DNA reads as TGTGCCAGCAGCTTGGGTAAGACAGGCCCTAACACTGAAGCTTTCTTT. It encodes CASSLGKTGPNTEAFF. V and J are TRBV5-4 and TRBJ1-1; tentatively, D is TRBD1 (6 bases). CDR1 is SGHNT, CDR2 YYREEE, per germline (reference sequence). Trimming cost V 0 bases and J 2 bases, with 14 bases left between them. CDR3 size: 16 residues. Drawing the rest from reference TRBV5-4 and TRBJ1-1, the complete variable domain is ETGVTQSPTHLIKTRGQQVTLRCSSQSGHNTVSWYQQALGQGPQFIFQYYREEENGRGNFPPRFSGLQFPNYSSELNVNALELDDSALYLCASSLGKTGPNTEAFFGQGTRLTVV.

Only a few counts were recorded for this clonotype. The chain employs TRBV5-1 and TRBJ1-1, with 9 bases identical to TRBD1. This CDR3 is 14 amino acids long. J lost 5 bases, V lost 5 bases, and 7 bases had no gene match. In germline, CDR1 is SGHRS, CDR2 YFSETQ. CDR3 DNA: TGCGCCAGCAGGCCGGGACAGGGAGATACTGAAGCTTTCTTT. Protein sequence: CASRPGQGDTEAFF.

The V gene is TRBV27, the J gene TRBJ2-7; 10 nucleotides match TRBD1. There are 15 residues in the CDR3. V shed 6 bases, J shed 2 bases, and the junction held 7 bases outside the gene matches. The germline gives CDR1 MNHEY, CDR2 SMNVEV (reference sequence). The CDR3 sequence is CASRRQGAQPYEQYV. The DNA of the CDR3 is TGTGCCAGCAGGAGACAGGGGGCGCAGCCCTACGAGCAGTACGTC.

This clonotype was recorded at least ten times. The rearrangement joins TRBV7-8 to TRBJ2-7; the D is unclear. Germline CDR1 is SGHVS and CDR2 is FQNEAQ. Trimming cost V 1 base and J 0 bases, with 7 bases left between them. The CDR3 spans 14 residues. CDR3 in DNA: TGTGCCAGCAGCTTAGGCCCGAGCTCCTACGAGCAGTACTTC. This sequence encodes CASSLGPSSYEQYF.

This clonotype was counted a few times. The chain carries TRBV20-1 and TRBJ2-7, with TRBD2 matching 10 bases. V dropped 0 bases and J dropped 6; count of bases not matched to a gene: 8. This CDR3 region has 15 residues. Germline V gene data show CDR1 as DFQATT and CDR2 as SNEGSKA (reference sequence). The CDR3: CSARDYLAGVGEQYF. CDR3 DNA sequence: TGCAGTGCTAGAGACTACCTAGCGGGAGTCGGCGAGCAGTACTTC.

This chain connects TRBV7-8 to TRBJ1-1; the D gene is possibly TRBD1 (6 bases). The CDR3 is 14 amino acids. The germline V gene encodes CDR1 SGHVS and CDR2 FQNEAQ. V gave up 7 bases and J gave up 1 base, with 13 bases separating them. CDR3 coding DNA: TGTGCCAGCAAGACAGAACAGGGGAACACTGAAGCTTTCTTT. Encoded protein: CASKTEQGNTEAFF.

The DNA of the CDR3 is TGCGCCAGCAGCTTGGTCCAGAATGGAAACACCATATATTTT. This translates into CASSLVQNGNTIYF. V usage is TRBV5-1 and J usage is TRBJ1-3; D call uncertain. V shed 0 bases and J shed 3 bases, with 7 bases lying between them. Germline CDR1 and CDR2: SGHRS and YFSETQ. The CDR3 contains 14 residues.

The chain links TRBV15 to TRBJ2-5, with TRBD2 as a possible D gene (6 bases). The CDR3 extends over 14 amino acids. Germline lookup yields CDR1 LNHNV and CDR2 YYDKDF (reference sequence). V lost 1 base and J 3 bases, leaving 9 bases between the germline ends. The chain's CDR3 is CATSRGTGEETQYF. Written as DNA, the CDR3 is TGTGCCACCAGCAGAGGGACGGGGGAAGAGACCCAGTACTTC.

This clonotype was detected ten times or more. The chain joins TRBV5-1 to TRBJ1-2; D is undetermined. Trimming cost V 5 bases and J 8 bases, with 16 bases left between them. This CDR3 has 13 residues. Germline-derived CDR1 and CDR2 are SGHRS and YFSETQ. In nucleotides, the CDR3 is TGCGCCAGCAGGACTGGCCCTATCGAGGGCTACACCTTC. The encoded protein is CASRTGPIEGYTF.

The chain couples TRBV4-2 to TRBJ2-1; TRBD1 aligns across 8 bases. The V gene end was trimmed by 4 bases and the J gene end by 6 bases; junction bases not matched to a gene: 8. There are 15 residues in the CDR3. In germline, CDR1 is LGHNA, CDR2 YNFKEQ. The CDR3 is CASSPLGDRSNEQFF. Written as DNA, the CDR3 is TGTGCCAGCAGCCCTTTAGGGGACAGGTCCAATGAGCAGTTCTTC.

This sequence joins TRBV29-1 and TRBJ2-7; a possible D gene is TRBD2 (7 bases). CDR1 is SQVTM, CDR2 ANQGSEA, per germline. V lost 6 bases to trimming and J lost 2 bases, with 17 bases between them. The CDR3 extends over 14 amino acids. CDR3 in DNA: TGCAGCGTGAGGGGGGAGGGTAATCCCTACGAGCAGTACTTC. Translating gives CSVRGEGNPYEQYF.

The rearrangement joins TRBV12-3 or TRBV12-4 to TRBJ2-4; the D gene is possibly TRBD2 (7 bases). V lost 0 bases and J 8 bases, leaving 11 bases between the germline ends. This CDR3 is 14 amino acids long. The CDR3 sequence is CASSLAGGQYIQYF. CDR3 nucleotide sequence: TGTGCCAGCAGTTTAGCCGGGGGGCAGTACATTCAGTACTTC.

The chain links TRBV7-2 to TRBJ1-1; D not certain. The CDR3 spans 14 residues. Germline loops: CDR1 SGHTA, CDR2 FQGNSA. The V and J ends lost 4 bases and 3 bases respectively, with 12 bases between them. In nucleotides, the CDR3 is TGTGCCAGCAGCTCGGAACTCTCGTACACTGAAGCTTTCTTT. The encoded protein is CASSSELSYTEAFF.

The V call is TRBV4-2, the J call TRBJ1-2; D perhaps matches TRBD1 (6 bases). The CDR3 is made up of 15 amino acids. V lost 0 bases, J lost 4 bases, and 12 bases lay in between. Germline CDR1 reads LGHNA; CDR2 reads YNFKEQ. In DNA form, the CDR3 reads TGTGCCAGCAGCCAAGAAAGCGGGGGCAGCTATGGCTACACCTTC. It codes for CASSQESGGSYGYTF.

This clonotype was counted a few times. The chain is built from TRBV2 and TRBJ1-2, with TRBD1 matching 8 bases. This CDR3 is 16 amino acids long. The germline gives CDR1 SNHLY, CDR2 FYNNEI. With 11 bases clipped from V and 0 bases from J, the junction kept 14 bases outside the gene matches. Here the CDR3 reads CAARGAGTGSNYGYTF. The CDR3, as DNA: TGTGCCGCCAGAGGTGCCGGGACAGGCTCTAACTATGGCTACACCTTC.

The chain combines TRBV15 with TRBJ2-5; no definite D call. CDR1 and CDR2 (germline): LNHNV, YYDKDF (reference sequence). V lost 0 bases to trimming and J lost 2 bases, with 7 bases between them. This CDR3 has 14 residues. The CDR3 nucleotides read TGTGCCACCAGCAGAGACAACGGTCAAGAGACCCAGTACTTC. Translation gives CATSRDNGQETQYF.

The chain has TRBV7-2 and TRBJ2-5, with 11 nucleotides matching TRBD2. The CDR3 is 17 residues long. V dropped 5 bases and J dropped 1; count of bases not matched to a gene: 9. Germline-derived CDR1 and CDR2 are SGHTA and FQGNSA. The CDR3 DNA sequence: TGTGCCAGCAGCCCAGACAGCCTAGCGGGGGGCCAAGAGACCCAGTACTTC. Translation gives CASSPDSLAGGQETQYF.

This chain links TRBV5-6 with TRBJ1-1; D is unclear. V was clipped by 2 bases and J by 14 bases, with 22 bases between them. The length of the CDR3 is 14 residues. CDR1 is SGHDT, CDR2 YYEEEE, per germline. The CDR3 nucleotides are TGTGCCAGCAGCTTAATAAACTCCAGGCCCGGGAGGTTCTTT. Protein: CASSLINSRPGRFF.

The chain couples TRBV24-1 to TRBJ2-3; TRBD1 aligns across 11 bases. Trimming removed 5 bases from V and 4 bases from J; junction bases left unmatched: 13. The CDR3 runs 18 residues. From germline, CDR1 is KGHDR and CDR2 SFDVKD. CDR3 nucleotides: TGTGCCACCAGTGTCGCAGACGGACAGGGGGCTGAGTCAGATACGCAGTATTTT. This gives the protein CATSVADGQGAESDTQYF.

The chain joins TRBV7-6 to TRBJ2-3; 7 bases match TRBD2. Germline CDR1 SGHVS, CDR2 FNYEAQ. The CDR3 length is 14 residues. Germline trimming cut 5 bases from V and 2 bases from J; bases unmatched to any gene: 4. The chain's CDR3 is CASSPAGNTDTQYF. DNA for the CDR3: TGTGCCAGCAGCCCAGCGGGGAACACAGATACGCAGTATTTT.

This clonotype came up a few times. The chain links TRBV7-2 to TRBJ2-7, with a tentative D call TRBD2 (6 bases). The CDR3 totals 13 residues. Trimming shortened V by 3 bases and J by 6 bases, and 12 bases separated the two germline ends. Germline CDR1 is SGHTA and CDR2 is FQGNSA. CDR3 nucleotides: TGTGCCAGCAGCTTTGGGCCAGCGGGCGAGCAGTACTTC. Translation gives CASSFGPAGEQYF. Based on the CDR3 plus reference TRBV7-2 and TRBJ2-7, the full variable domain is GAGVSQSPSNKVTEKGKDVELRCDPISGHTALYWYRQSLGQGLEFLIYFQGNSAPDKSGLPSDRFSAERTGGSVSTLTIQRTQQEDSAVYLCASSFGPAGEQYFGPGTRLTVT.